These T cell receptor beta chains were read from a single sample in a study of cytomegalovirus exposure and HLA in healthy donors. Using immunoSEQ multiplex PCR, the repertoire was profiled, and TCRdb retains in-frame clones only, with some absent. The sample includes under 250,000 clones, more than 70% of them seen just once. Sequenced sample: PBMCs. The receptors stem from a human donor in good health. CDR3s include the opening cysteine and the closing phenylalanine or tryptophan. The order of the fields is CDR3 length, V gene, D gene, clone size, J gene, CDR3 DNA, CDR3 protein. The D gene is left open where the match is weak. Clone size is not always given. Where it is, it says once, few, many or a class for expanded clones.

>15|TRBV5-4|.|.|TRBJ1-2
TGTGCCAGCAGCTTGCTCAGACCGCGGAACTATGGCTACACCTTC
CASSLLRPRNYGYTF
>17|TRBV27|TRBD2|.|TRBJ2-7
TGTGCCAGCAGTCATATCGGGACTAGCGGGAGCTCCTACGAGCAGTACTTC
CASSHIGTSGSSYEQYF
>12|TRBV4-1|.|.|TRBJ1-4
TGCGCCAGCAGCCAAGTTCTGGAAAAACTGTTTTTT
CASSQVLEKLFF
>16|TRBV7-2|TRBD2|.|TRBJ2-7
TGTGCCAGCACCCGAGGGGGGGGACTAGCGGTATACGAGCAGTACTTC
CASTRGGGLAVYEQYF
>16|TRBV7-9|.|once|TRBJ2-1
TGTGCCAGCAGCTTTCAGGGCAGGGGGACTTTCGATGAGCAGTTCTTC
CASSFQGRGTFDEQFF
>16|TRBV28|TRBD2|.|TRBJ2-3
TGTGCCAGCAGTTTGTCTGGCGGGAGGCCCTCGGGTACGCAGTATTTT
CASSLSGGRPSGTQYF
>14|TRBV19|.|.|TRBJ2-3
TGTGCCAGTAATATTGGCACGAGCACAGATACGCAGTATTTT
CASNIGTSTDTQYF
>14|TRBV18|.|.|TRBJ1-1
TGTGCCAGCTCACCATCATCAGGGTTCACTGAAGCTTTCTTT
CASSPSSGFTEAFF
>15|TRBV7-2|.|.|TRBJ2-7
TGTGCCAGCAGCTTTTTAAACGGACAGTCCTACGAGCAGTACTTC
CASSFLNGQSYEQYF
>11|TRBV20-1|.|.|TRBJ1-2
TGCAGTCTACAGGGTAACTATGGCTACACCTTC
CSLQGNYGYTF
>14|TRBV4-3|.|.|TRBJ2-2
TGCGCCAGCGAGGACGGGGCGAACACCGGGGAGCTGTTTTTT
CASEDGANTGELFF
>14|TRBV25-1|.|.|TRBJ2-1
TGTGCCAGCAGTGAACCCGAACAGGGGAGGCAGCAGTTCTTC
CASSEPEQGRQQFF
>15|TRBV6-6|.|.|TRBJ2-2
TGTGCCAGCAGCTCCACCGGAGTAGGCACCGGGGAGCTGTTTTTT
CASSSTGVGTGELFF
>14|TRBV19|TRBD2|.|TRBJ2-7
TGTGCCAGTAGTTTTGCGGGAGGGTCCTACGAGCAGTACTTC
CASSFAGGSYEQYF
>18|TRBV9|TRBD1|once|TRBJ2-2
TGTGCCAGCAGCGTAGCCCTCCAGACAGGGGGTGGCACCGGGGAGCTGTTTTTT
CASSVALQTGGGTGELFF
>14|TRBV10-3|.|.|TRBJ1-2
TGTGCCATCAGTGGCGCGGACAATAACTATGGCTACACCTTC
CAISGADNNYGYTF
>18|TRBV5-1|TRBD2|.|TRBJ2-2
TGCGCCAGCAGCTTGGCAGGCCTAGCGGGAGGCGGCACCGGGGAGCTGTTTTTT
CASSLAGLAGGGTGELFF
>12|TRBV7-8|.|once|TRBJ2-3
TGTGCCAGCAGCCCCCCGGGAGATACGCAGTATTTT
CASSPPGDTQYF
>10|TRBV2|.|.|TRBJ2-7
TGTGCCAGCAGTGGCGCTGAGCAGTACTTC
CASSGAEQYF
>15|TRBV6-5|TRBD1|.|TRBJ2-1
TGTGCCAGCAGGTCGGGACAGGGGGACTACAATGAGCAGTTCTTC
CASRSGQGDYNEQFF
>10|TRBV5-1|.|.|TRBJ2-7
TGCGCCAGGGACACCTACGAGCAGTACTTC
CARDTYEQYF
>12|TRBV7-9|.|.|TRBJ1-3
TGTGCCAGCAGCGGGGGGGGAAACACCATATATTTT
CASSGGGNTIYF
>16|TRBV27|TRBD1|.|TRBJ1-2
TGTGCCAGCAGTGTAGTGGGGGGACAGGGGAACTATGGCTACACCTTC
CASSVVGGQGNYGYTF
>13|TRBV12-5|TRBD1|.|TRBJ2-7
TGTGCTAGTGGCTCGGGACAGGCCAACGAGCAGTACTTC
CASGSGQANEQYF
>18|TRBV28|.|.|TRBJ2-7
TGTGCCAGCAGTTTATCCTCCCGATCGATTGGTCTAAAGTACGAGCAGTACTTC
CASSLSSRSIGLKYEQYF
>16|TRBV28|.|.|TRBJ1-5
TGTGCCAGCAGTACCCCGAAGCAGGGGTCCGGGCAGCCCCAGCATTTT
CASSTPKQGSGQPQHF
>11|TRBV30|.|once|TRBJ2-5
TGTGCCTGGAACTTTGGAGAGACCCAGTACTTC
CAWNFGETQYF
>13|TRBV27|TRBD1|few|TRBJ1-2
TGTGCCAGCAGTTCTGACAGGGGGCATGGCTACACCTTC
CASSSDRGHGYTF
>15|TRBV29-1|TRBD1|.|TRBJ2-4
TGCAGCGTTGAAATAGGGGGCTGGGCCAAAAACATTCAGTACTTC
CSVEIGGWAKNIQYF
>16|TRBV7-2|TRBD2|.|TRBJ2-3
TGTGCCAGCAGCTCGGAATTAGCGGGAGGAGCTGATACGCAGTATTTT
CASSSELAGGADTQYF
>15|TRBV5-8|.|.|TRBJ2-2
TGTGCCAGCAGCTTGGTAGGGGGAAGCACCGGGGAGCTGTTTTTT
CASSLVGGSTGELFF
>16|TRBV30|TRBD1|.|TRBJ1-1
TGTGCCTGGAGCGGGGAGGCGACAGGGCGGAACACTGAAGCTTTCTTT
CAWSGEATGRNTEAFF
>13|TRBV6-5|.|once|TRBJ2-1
TGTGCCAGCAGTTACTCACTCCTCGAGGAGCAGTTCTTC
CASSYSLLEEQFF
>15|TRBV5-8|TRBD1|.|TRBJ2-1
TGTGCCAGCAGCCCCGCCGGGACAGCCTACAATGAGCAGTTCTTC
CASSPAGTAYNEQFF
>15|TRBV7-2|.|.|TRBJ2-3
TGTGCCAGCAGCTACGTGTCCACTAGCACAGATACGCAGTATTTT
CASSYVSTSTDTQYF
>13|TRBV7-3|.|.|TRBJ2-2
TGTGCCAGCAGCTTAGAAGCGACCGGGGAGCTGTTTTTT
CASSLEATGELFF
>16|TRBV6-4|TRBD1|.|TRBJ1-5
TGTGCCAGCAGTGGGGACAGGGTATTCGGGAATCAGCCCCAGCATTTT
CASSGDRVFGNQPQHF
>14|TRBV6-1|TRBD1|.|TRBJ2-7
TGTGCCAGCAGTACGCGGACAGGCTCCTACGAGCAGTACTTC
CASSTRTGSYEQYF
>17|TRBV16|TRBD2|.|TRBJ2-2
TGTGCCAGCAGCCAATCACTAGCGGGAGGAAACACCGGGGAGCTGTTTTTT
CASSQSLAGGNTGELFF
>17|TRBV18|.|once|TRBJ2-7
TGTGCCAGCTCACCACCGTTTGGGGGGGCGAAAGTATACGAGCAGTACTTC
CASSPPFGGAKVYEQYF
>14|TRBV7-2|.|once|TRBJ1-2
TGTGCCAGCAGCTTAGATTCCCGGGGCTATGGCTACACCTTC
CASSLDSRGYGYTF
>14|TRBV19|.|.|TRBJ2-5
TGTGCCAGTAGTATTCAGGGGCCCCAAGAGACCCAGTACTTC
CASSIQGPQETQYF
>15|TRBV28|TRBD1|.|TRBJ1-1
TGTGCCACCGGGACAGGGGACATGGAAAACACTGAAGCTTTCTTT
CATGTGDMENTEAFF
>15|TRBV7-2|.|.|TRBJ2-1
TGTGCCAGCAGCTTAGGGGGCGTCCAGGCTGAGGAGCAGTTCTTC
CASSLGGVQAEEQFF
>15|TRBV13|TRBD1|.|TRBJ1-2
TGTGCCAGCAGCCCGCGACAGGGCGCCTCCTATGGCTACACCTTC
CASSPRQGASYGYTF
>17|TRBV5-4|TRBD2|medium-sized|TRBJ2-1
TGTGCCAGCACCAAAGGACTAGCTCGTAACTCCTACAATGAGCAGTTCTTC
CASTKGLARNSYNEQFF
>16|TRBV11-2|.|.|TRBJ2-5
TGTGCCAGCAGCCCCCTGGTGGGGGGAGGGGGTGAGACCCAGTACTTC
CASSPLVGGGGETQYF
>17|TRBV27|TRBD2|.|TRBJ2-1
TGTGCCAGCAGTTCACGACATAGCGGGAGGGCCGGCCATGAGCAGTTCTTC
CASSSRHSGRAGHEQFF
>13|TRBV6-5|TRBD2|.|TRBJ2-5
TGTGCCAGCAGGAGGACTAGCCAAGAGACCCAGTACTTC
CASRRTSQETQYF
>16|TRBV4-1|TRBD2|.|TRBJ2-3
TGCGCCAGCAGCCAAGACAAAACTAGCGGACCAGATACGCAGTATTTT
CASSQDKTSGPDTQYF
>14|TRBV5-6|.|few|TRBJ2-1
TGTGCCAGCAGCTTTCCTTCGGTCTACAATGAGCAGTTCTTC
CASSFPSVYNEQFF
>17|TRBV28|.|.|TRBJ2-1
TGTGCCAGCAGTTCCCCCGCTTACCGCTCAGGTATGAATGAGCAGTTCTTC
CASSSPAYRSGMNEQFF
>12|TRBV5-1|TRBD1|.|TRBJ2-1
TGCGCCAGCAGCCCGGACAGGGGTGAGCAGTTCTTC
CASSPDRGEQFF